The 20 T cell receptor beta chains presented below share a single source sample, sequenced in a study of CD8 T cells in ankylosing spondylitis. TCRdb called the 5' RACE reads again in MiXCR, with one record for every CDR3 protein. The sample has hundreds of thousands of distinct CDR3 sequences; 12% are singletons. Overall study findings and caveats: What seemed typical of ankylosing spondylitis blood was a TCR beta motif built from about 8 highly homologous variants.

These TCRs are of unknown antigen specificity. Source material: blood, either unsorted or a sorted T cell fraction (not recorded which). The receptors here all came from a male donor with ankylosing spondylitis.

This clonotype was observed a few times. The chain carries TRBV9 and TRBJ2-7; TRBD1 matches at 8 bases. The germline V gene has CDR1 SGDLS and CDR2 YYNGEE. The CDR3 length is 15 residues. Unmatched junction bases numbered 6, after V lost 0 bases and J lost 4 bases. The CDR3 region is CASSVEGRGPYEQYF. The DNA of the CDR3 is TGTGCCAGCAGCGTAGAAGGCAGGGGGCCATACGAGCAGTACTTC. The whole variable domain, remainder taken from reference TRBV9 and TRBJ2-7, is DSGVTQTPKHLITATGQRVTLRCSPRSGDLSVYWYQQSLDQGLQFLIQYYNGEERAKGNILERFSAQQFPDLHSELNLSSLELGDSALYFCASSVEGRGPYEQYFGPGTRLTVT.

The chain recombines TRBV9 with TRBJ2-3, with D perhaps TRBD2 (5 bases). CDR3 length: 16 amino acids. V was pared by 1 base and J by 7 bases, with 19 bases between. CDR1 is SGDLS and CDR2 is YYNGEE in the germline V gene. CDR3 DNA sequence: TGTGCCAGCAGCGTAAGTCTAGCTGGGTCCCGGTATACGCAGTATTTT. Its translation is CASSVSLAGSRYTQYF. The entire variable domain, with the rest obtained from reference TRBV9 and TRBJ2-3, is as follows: DSGVTQTPKHLITATGQRVTLRCSPRSGDLSVYWYQQSLDQGLQFLIQYYNGEERAKGNILERFSAQQFPDLHSELNLSSLELGDSALYFCASSVSLAGSRYTQYFGPGTRLTVL.

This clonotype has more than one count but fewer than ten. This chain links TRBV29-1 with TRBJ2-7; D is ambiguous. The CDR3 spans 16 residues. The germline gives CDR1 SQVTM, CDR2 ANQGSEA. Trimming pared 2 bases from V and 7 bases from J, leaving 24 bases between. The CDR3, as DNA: TGCAGCGTTGAATTGGCCTCAGGTCTCTCCTACGAGGAGCAGTACTTC. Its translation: CSVELASGLSYEEQYF.

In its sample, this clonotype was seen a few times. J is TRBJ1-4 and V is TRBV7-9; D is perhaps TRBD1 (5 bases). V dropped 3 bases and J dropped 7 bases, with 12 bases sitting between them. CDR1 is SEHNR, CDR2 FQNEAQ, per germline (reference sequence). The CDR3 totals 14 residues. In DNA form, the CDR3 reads TGTGCCAGCAGCTTGCAGGGTAGCGGTGAAAAACTGTTTTTT. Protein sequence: CASSLQGSGEKLFF.

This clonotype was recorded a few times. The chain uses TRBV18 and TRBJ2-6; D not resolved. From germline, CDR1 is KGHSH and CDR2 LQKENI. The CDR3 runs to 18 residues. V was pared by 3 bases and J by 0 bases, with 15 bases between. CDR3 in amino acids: CASSPRIQANSGANVLTF. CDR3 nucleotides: TGTGCCAGCTCACCGAGGATTCAGGCGAACTCTGGGGCCAACGTCCTGACTTTC.

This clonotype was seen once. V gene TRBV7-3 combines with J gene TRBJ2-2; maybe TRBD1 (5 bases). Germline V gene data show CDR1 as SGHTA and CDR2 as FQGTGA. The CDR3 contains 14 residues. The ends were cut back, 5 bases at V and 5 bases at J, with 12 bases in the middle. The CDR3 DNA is TGTGCCAGCAGCGCACAACCAGGGACCGGGGAGCTGTTTTTT. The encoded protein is CASSAQPGTGELFF.

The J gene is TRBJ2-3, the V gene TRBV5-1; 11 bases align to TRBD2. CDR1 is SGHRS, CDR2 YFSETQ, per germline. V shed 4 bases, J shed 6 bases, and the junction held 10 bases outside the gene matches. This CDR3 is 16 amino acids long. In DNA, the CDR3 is TGCGCCAGCAGCCCCGGTGTAGCGGGAGGGCCGGATACGCAGTATTTT. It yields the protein CASSPGVAGGPDTQYF.

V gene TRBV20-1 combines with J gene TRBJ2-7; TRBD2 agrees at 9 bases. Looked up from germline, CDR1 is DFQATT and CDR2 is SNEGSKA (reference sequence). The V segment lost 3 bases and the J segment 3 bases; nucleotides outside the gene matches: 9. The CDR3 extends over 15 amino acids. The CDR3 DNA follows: TGCAGTGCTAGGAAAGGTAGCGGGAGTCTCTACGAGCAGTACTTC. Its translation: CSARKGSGSLYEQYF.

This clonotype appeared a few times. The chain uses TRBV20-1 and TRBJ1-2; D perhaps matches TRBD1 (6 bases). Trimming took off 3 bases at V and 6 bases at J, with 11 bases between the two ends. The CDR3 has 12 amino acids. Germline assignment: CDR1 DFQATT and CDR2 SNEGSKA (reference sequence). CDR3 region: CSARVRGHGYTF. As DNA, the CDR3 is TGCAGTGCTAGGGTTCGGGGGCATGGCTACACCTTC.

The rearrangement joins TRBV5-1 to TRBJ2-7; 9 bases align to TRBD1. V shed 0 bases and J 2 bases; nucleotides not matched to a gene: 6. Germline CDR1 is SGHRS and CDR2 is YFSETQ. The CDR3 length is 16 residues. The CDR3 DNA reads TGCGCCAGCAGCTTGGGCGGGACAGGGCTAGCCTACGAGCAGTACTTC. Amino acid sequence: CASSLGGTGLAYEQYF.

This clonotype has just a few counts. This chain's CDR3 is CASRTIPGSTDTQYF. In DNA form, the CDR3 reads TGCGCCAGCAGAACGATCCCCGGTAGCACAGATACGCAGTATTTT. V usage is TRBV5-1 and J usage is TRBJ2-3; no firm D call. From germline, CDR1 is SGHRS and CDR2 YFSETQ. The V and J ends lost 5 bases and 0 bases respectively, with 13 bases between them. This CDR3 has 15 amino acids.

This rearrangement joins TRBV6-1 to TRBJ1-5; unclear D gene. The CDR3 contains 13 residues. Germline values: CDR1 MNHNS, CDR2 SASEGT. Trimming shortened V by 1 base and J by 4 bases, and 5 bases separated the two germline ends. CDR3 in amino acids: CASSEVTNQPQHF. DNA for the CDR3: TGTGCCAGCAGTGAAGTCACGAATCAGCCCCAGCATTTT.

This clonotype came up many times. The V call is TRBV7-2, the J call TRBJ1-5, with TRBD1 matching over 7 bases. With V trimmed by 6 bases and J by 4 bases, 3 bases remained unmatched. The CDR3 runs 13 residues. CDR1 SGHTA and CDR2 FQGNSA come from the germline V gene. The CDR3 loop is CASSLGQNQPQHF. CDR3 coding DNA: TGTGCCAGCAGTTTGGGACAGAATCAGCCCCAGCATTTT.

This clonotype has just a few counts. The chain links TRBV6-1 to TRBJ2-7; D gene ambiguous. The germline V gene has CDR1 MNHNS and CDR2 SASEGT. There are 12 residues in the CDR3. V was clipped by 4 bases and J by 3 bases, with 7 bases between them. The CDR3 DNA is TGTGCCAGCAGTGGAAGATACTACGAGCAGTACTTC. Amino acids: CASSGRYYEQYF.

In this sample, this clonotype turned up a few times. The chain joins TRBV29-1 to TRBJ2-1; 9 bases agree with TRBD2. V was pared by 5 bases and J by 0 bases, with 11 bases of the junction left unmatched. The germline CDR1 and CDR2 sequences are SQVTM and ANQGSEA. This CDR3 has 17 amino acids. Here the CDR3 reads CSVISLAGMSSYNEQFF. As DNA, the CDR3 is TGCAGCGTTATATCACTAGCGGGTATGAGCTCCTACAATGAGCAGTTCTTC.

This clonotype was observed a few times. The CDR3 spells CASSLGWESYEQYF. The DNA for the CDR3 is TGCGCCAGCAGCTTGGGATGGGAATCCTACGAGCAGTACTTC. This chain connects TRBV5-1 to TRBJ2-7; D unresolved. The germline V gene encodes CDR1 SGHRS and CDR2 YFSETQ. The V end lost 0 bases, the J end lost 1 base, and 8 bases lay between the germline ends. The CDR3 totals 14 residues.

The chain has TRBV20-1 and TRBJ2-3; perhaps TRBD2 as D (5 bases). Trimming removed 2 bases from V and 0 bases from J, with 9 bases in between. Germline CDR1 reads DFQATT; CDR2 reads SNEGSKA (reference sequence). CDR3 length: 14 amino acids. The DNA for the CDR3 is TGCAGTGCTAGATCGGGGAGTAGCACAGATACGCAGTATTTT. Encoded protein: CSARSGSSTDTQYF.

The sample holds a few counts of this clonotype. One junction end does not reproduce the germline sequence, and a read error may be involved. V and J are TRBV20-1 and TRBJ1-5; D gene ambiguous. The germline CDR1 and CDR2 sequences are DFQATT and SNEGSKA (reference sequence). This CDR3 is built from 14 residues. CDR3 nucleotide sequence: TGCAGTGCTCGAGAGGGTGGCGAAGATCAGCCCCAGCATTTT. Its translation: CSAREGGEDQPQHF.

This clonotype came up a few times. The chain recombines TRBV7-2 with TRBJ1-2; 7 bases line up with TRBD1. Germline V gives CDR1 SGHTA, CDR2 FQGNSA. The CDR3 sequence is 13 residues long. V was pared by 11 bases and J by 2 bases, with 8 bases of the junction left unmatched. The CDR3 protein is CAASGTENYGYTF. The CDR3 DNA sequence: TGTGCCGCTTCCGGGACAGAGAACTATGGCTACACCTTC.

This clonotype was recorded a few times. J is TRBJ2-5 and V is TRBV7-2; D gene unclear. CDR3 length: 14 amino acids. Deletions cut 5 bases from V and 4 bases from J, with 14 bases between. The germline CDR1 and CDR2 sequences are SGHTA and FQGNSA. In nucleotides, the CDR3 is TGTGCCAGCAGCCCAAACCCCACTTTAGAGACCCAGTACTTC. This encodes CASSPNPTLETQYF.